This T cell receptor (beta chain) was recorded in a study of T cell responses to AZD1222 COVID-19 vaccine. Study-level results: The sample set comprised mostly white British donors with more females, and clonal diversity was possibly underestimated. Only six people who got AZD1222 tested seropositive at baseline.

The data were produced by immunoSEQ multiplex PCR, yet TCRdb's version contains in-frame clones alone and is incomplete. The sample includes 80,000 or so clones, about 92% of them seen just once. CDR3 length: 13 residues. The V gene lost 3 bases and the J gene lost 8 bases, with 11 bases spanning the gap. CDR1 is MNHEY and CDR2 is SMNVEV in the germline V gene (reference sequence). About this clone: Its antigen is as yet unknown.

Recipients boosted at about 4 weeks or about 12 weeks are pooled. The chain links TRBV27 to TRBJ1-5; D ambiguous. The source material was peripheral blood, sampled 28 days after the second AZD1222 dose. The sequence was collected from an adult who received the AZD1222 COVID-19 vaccine. The CDR3 protein is CASSFQPREPQHF. CDR3 bases: TGTGCCAGCAGTTTCCAGCCCCGGGAGCCCCAGCATTTT.